What follows is one T cell receptor (beta chain) and its context. What it binds is unknown. The data belong to a study of breast tumors, draining lymph nodes, adjacent tissues. Study-wide points: Tumor T cell lymph node origin was a supported hypothesis, not proven. Findings are consistent with lymph node origin and intratumoral expansion of most tumor T cells. Luminal-like breast cancer showed significantly greater tumor-nontumor repertoire similarity than basal-like breast cancer did.

One entry per CDR3 protein results from TCRdb running MiXCR on the multiplex PCR reads. The sample shows 20,000 to 25,000 distinct CDR3 sequences, roughly 50% of them seen only once. The CDR3 loop spans 12 amino acids. Trimming took off 2 bases at V and 6 bases at J, with 8 bases between the two ends. The V gene's germline CDR1 is SGHRS and CDR2 YFSETQ. Sequences were obtained from breast tumor tissue. The source is a female donor with breast cancer. Some clones in this sample may be carry-over from other donors' samples. V is TRBV5-1 and J is TRBJ1-2; no reliable D call. For the CDR3, the DNA is TGCGCCAGCAGCTTCGCAGAGCATGGCTACACCTTC. Encoded protein: CASSFAEHGYTF.